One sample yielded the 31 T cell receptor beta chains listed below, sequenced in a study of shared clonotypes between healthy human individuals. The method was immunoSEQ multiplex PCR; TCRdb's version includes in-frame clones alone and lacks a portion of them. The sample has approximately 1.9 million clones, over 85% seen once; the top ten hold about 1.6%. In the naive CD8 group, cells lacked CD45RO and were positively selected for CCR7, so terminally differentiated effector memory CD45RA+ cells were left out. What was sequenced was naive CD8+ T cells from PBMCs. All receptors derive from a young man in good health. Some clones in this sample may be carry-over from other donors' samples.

CDR3 sequence reads: CASSLNLATSPEGREQFF. The DNA for the CDR3 is TGTGCCAGCAGCTTGAATCTGGCGACTAGCCCAGAAGGGCGTGAGCAGTTCTTC. The V gene is TRBV5-4, the J gene TRBJ2-1, with 7 nucleotides matching TRBD2. Germline V gene sequence: CDR1 SGHNT, CDR2 YYREEE (reference sequence). CDR3 length: 18 amino acids. The trim removed 1 base at V and 9 bases at J, leaving 19 bases unmatched.

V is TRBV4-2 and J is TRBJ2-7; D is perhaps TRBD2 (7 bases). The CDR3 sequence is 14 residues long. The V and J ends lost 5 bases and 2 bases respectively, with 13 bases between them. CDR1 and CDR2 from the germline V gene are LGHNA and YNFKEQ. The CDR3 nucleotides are TGTGCCAGCAGCACCCCGGGGGGCACCTACGAGCAGTACTTC. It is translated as CASSTPGGTYEQYF.

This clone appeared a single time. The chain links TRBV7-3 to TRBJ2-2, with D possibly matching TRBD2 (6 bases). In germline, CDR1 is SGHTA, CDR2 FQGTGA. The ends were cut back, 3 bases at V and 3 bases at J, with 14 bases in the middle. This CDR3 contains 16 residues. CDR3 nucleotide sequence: TGTGCCAGCAGCTTGAACCCGGGAGTATACACCGGGGAGCTGTTTTTT. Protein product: CASSLNPGVYTGELFF.

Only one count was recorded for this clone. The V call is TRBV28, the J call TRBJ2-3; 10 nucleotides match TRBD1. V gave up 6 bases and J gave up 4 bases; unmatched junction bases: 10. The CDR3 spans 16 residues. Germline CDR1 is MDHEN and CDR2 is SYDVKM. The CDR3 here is CASRLRQGAYADTQYF. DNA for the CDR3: TGTGCCAGCAGGCTTAGACAGGGGGCGTACGCAGATACGCAGTATTTT.

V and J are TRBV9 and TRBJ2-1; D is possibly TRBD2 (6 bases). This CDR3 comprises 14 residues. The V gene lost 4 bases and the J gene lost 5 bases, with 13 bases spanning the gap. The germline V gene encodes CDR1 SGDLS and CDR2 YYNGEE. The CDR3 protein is CASSPLGGNNEQFF. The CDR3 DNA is TGTGCCAGCAGCCCACTGGGCGGGAACAATGAGCAGTTCTTC.

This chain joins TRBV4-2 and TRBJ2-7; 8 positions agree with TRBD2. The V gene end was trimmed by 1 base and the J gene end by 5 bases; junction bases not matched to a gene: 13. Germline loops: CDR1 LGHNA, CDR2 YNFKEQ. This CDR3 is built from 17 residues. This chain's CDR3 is CASSQVPPSGRIHEQYF. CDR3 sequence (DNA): TGTGCCAGCAGCCAAGTACCTCCGAGCGGGAGAATCCACGAGCAGTACTTC.

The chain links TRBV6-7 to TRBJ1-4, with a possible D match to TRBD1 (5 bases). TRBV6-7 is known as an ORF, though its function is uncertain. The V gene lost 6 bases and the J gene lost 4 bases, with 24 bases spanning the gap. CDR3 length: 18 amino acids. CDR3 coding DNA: TGTGCCAGCAGCCCCCGGCCGGGGGGTATAGGGTTTAATGAAAAACTGTTTTTT. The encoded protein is CASSPRPGGIGFNEKLFF.

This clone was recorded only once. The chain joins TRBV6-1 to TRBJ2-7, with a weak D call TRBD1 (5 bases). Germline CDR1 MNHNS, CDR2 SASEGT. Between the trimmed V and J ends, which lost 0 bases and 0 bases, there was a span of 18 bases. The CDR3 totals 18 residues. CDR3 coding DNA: TGTGCCAGCAGTGAAGCGGGGCCAGGGCAGATGGGCTCCTACGAGCAGTACTTC. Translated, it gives CASSEAGPGQMGSYEQYF.

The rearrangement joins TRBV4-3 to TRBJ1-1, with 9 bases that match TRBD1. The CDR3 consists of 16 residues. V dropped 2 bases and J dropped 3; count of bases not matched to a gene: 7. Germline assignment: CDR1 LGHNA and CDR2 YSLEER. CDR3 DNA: TGCGCCAGCAGCCAAACCGGGACAGGGCTGGACACTGAAGCTTTCTTT. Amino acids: CASSQTGTGLDTEAFF.

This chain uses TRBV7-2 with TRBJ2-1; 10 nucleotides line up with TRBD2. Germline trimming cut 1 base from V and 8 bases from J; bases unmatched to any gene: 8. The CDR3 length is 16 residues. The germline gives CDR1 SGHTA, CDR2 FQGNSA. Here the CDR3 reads CASSLEAGGRVYEQFF. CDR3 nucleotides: TGTGCCAGCAGCTTAGAAGCGGGAGGGCGCGTCTATGAGCAGTTCTTC.

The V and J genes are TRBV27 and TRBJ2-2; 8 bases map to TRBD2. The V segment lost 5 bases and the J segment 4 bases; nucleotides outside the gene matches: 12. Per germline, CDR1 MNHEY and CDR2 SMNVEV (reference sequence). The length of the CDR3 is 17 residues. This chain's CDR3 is CASSPLRQRGITGELFF. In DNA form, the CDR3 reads TGTGCCAGCAGTCCCCTTCGGCAGCGGGGGATCACCGGGGAGCTGTTTTTT.

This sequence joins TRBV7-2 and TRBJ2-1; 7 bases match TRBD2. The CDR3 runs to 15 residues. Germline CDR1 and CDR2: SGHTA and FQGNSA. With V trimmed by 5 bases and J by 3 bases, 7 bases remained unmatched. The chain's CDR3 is CASSPWTSDYNEQFF. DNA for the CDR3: TGTGCCAGCAGCCCCTGGACTAGTGACTACAATGAGCAGTTCTTC.

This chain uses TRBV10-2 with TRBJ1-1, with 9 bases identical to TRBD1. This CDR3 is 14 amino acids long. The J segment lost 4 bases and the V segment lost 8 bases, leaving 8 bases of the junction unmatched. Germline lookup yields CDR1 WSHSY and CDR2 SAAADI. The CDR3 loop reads CASGGDRVGTEAFF. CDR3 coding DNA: TGCGCCAGCGGAGGGGACAGGGTCGGCACTGAAGCTTTCTTT.

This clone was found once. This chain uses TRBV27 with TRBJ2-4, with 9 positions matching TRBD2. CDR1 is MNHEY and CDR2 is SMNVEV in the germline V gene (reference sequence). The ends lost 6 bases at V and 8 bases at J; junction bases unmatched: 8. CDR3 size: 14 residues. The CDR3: CASRVAGALDIQYF. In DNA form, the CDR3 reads TGTGCCAGCAGGGTAGCGGGAGCGCTAGACATTCAGTACTTC.

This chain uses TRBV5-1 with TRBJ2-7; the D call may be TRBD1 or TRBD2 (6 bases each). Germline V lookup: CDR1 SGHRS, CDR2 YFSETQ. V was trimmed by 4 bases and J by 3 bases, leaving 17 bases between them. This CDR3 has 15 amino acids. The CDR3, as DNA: TGCGCCAGCAGCCCGGAGGGGGGACTTTACTACGAGCAGTACTTC. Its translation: CASSPEGGLYYEQYF. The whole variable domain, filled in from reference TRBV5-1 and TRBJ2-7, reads KAGVTQTPRYLIKTRGQQVTLSCSPISGHRSVSWYQQTPGQGLQFLFEYFSETQRNKGNFPGRFSGRQFSNSRSEMNVSTLELGDSALYLCASSPEGGLYYEQYFGPGTRLTVT.

CDR3 residues: CASSPATGTGELFF. In DNA, the CDR3 is TGTGCCAGCTCACCGGCGACTGGCACCGGGGAGCTGTTTTTT. This chain connects TRBV18 to TRBJ2-2, with D unresolved. Trimming pared 3 bases from V and 4 bases from J, leaving 9 bases between. The CDR3 is 14 residues long. From germline, CDR1 is KGHSH and CDR2 LQKENI. Supplemented by reference TRBV18 and TRBJ2-2, the full variable domain reads NAGVMQNPRHLVRRRGQEARLRCSPMKGHSHVYWYRQLPEEGLKFMVYLQKENIIDESGMPKERFSAEFPKEGPSILRIQQVVRGDSAAYFCASSPATGTGELFFGEGSRLTVL.

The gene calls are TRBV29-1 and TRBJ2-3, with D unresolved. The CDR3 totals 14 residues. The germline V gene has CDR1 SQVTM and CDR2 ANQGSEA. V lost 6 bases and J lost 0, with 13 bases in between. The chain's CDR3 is CSVPFFESTDTQYF. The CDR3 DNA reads TGCAGCGTCCCCTTCTTCGAGAGCACAGATACGCAGTATTTT.

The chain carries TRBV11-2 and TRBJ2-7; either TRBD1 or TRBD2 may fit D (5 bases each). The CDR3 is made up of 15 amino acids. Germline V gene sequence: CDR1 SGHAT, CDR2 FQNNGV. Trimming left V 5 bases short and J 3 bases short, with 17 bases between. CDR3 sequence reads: CASSRPVGVNYEQYF. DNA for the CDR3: TGTGCCAGCAGCCGACCTGTGGGGGTGAACTACGAGCAGTACTTC.

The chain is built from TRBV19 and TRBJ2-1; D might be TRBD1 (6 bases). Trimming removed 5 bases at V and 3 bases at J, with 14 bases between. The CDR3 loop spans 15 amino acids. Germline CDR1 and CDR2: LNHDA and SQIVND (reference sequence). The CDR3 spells CASSPRTAYYNEQFF. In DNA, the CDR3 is TGTGCCAGTAGTCCTCGGACAGCTTACTACAATGAGCAGTTCTTC.

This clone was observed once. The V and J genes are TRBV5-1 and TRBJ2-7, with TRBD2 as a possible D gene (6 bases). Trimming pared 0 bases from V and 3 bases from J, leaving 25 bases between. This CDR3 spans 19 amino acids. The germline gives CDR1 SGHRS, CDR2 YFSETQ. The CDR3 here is CASSLEESGGRIASYEQYF. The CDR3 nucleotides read TGCGCCAGCAGCTTGGAGGAATCTGGAGGGAGAATTGCTAGCTACGAGCAGTACTTC.

This CDR3 reads CAISEAGSWYF. Here the CDR3 DNA reads TGTGCCATCAGTGAGGCGGGAAGTTGGTACTTC. The chain joins TRBV10-3 to TRBJ2-4, with D maybe TRBD2 (6 bases). This CDR3 is 11 amino acids long. V lost 2 bases and J 15 bases, leaving 11 bases between the germline ends. Per the germline V gene, CDR1 is ENHRY and CDR2 is SYGVKD.

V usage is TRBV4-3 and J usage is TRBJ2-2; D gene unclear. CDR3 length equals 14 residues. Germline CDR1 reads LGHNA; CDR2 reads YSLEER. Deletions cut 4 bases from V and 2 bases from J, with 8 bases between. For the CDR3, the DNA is TGCGCCAGCAGCCCGGAAAGAAACACCGGGGAGCTGTTTTTT. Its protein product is CASSPERNTGELFF.

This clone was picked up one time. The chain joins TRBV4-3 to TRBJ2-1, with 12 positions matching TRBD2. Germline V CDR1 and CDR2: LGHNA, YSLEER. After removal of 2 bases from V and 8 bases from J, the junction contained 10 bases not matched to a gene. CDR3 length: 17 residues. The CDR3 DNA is TGCGCCAGCAGCCAAACCCGACTAGCGGGAGTGGGTGATGAGCAGTTCTTC. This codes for CASSQTRLAGVGDEQFF.

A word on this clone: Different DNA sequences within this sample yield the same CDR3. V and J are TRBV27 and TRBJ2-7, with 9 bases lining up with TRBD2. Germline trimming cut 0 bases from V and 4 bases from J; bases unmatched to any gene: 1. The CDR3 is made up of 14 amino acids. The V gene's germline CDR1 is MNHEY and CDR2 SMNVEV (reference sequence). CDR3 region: CASSLSAGGYEQYF. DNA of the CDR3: TGTGCCAGCAGTTTATCAGCGGGAGGTTACGAGCAGTACTTC.

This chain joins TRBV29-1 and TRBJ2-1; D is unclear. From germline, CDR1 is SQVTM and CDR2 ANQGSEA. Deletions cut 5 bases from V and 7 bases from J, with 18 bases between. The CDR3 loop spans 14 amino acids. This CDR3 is CSVFPGRQVNEQFF. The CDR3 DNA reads TGCAGCGTTTTCCCGGGTCGCCAGGTTAATGAGCAGTTCTTC.

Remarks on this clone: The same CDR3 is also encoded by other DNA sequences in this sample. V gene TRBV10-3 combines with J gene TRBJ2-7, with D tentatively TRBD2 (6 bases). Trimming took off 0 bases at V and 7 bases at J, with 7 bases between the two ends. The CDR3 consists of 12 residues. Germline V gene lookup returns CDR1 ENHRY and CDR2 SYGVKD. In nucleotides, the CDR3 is TGTGCCATCAGTGAGTCCGGGGGTGAGCAGTACTTC. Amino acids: CAISESGGEQYF.

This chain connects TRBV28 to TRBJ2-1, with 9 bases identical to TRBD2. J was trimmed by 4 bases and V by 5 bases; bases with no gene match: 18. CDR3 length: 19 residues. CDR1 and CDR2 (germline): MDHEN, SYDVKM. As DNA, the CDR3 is TGTGCCAGCAGTACCCCGGTGCTAGCGGGGCCCTGGGGTTACAATGAGCAGTTCTTC. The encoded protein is CASSTPVLAGPWGYNEQFF.

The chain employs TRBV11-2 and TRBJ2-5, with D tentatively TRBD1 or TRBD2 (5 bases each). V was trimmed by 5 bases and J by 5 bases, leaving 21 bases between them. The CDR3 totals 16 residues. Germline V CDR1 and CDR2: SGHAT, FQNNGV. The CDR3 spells CASSNPGRGTEETQYF. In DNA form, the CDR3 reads TGTGCCAGCAGCAATCCAGGGCGAGGGACGGAGGAGACCCAGTACTTC.

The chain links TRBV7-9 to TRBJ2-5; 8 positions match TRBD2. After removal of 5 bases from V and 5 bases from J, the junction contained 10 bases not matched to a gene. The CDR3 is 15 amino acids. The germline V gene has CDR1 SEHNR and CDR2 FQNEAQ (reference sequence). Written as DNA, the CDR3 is TGTGCCAGCAGCGGACTAGCTTCCGGCAGGGAGACCCAGTACTTC. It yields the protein CASSGLASGRETQYF.

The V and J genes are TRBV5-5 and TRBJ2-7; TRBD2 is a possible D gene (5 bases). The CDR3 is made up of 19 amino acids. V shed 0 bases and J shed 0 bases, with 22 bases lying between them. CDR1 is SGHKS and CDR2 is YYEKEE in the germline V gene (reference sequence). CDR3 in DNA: TGTGCCAGCAGCTTGGTGCCTAGCCGAGCATGGGAGTACTCCTACGAGCAGTACTTC. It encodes CASSLVPSRAWEYSYEQYF.

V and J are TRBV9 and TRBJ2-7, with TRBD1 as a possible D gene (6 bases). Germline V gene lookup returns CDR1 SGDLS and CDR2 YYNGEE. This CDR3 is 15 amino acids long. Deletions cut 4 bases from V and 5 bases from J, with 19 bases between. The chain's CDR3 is CASSRSGRGLDEQYF. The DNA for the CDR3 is TGTGCCAGCAGCCGAAGCGGCAGGGGTCTCGACGAGCAGTACTTC. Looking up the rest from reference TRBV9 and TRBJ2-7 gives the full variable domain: DSGVTQTPKHLITATGQRVTLRCSPRSGDLSVYWYQQSLDQGLQFLIQYYNGEERAKGNILERFSAQQFPDLHSELNLSSLELGDSALYFCASSRSGRGLDEQYFGPGTRLTVT.